The 23 T cell receptor beta chains below come from one sample, sequenced in a study of T cells in Graves' hyperthyroidism and ophthalmopathy. TCR beta CDR3 sequences were amplified from RNA transcripts. When the TCR CDR3 underwent first-round RT-PCR, the HTBI primer set was used. TCRdb re-analysed the multiplex PCR reads in MiXCR, keeping a single row per CDR3 protein. This table holds hundreds of thousands of distinct CDR3 sequences, less than 15% found once. What was sequenced was blood. The source of these receptors is a woman aged 18-30 years with Graves' hyperthyroidism.

This clonotype was recorded a few times. The J gene is TRBJ2-2, the V gene TRBV7-9, with 8 bases that match TRBD1. The J segment lost 7 bases and the V segment lost 7 bases, leaving 8 bases of the junction unmatched. The CDR3 has 14 residues. Germline lookup yields CDR1 SEHNR and CDR2 FQNEAQ (reference sequence). The CDR3: CASTPGQEGGELFF. The CDR3 DNA follows: TGTGCCAGCACCCCGGGACAGGAAGGCGGGGAGCTGTTTTTT.

This clonotype showed up many times. This chain joins TRBV20-1 and TRBJ2-3; D gene ambiguous. This CDR3 has 14 amino acids. The V end lost 3 bases, the J end lost 1 base, and 11 bases lay between the germline ends. From germline, CDR1 is DFQATT and CDR2 SNEGSKA (reference sequence). CDR3 bases: TGCAGTGCTAGGAGAAGGATGGGCACAGATACGCAGTATTTT. Protein: CSARRRMGTDTQYF.

This clonotype has only a few counts. The rearrangement links TRBV4-3 to TRBJ2-1, with no clear D. V was trimmed by 1 base and J by 4 bases, leaving 17 bases between them. Germline V gives CDR1 LGHNA, CDR2 YSLEER. This CDR3 is built from 17 residues. CDR3 residues: CASSQVALNRGYNEQFF. Here the CDR3 DNA reads TGCGCCAGCAGCCAAGTGGCCTTAAATCGCGGTTACAATGAGCAGTTCTTC.

This clonotype was found many times. The chain combines TRBV6-2 or TRBV6-3 with TRBJ1-5, with unresolved D. Germline CDR1 is MNHEY and CDR2 is SVGEGT. The CDR3 length is 15 residues. With 6 bases removed from V and 0 bases from J, the gap between germline ends came to 12 bases. The CDR3 DNA reads as TGTGCCAGCAGCCCCGCTGTCTATAGCAATCAGCCCCAGCATTTT. Translated, it gives CASSPAVYSNQPQHF.

The chain joins TRBV19 to TRBJ1-5, with 8 bases aligning to TRBD1. V was clipped by 5 bases and J by 4 bases; unmatched bases: 4. The CDR3 consists of 14 residues. CDR1 LNHDA and CDR2 SQIVND come from the germline V gene (reference sequence). The CDR3 DNA reads TGTGCCAGTAGTCCGACAGGGGTGAATCAGCCCCAGCATTTT. Translated, it gives CASSPTGVNQPQHF.

Only a few counts were recorded for this clonotype. The V call is TRBV29-1, the J call TRBJ2-5; D could derive from TRBD1 or TRBD2 (7 bases each). The V gene's germline CDR1 is SQVTM and CDR2 ANQGSEA. The CDR3 length is 15 residues. V lost 2 bases and J 2 bases, leaving 15 bases between the germline ends. This chain's CDR3 is CSVERGREPQETQYF. Written as DNA, the CDR3 is TGCAGCGTTGAAAGGGGGCGGGAGCCGCAAGAGACCCAGTACTTC.

This clonotype was seen at least ten times. V is TRBV29-1 and J is TRBJ2-1; D is unclear. V was shortened by 0 bases and J by 10 bases, with 7 bases between the two germline ends. Germline values: CDR1 SQVTM, CDR2 ANQGSEA. The CDR3 is 11 amino acids. This CDR3 is CSVEDVWEQFF. CDR3 coding DNA: TGCAGCGTTGAAGATGTCTGGGAGCAGTTCTTC.

CDR3 region: CSARPRGTSGYNEQFF. The CDR3 region has the DNA TGCAGTGCTAGACCCCGGGGGACTAGCGGTTACAATGAGCAGTTCTTC. The chain couples TRBV20-1 to TRBJ2-1; 11 bases map to TRBD2. From germline, CDR1 is DFQATT and CDR2 SNEGSKA (reference sequence). The ends lost 2 bases at V and 4 bases at J; junction bases unmatched: 7. The CDR3 is made up of 16 amino acids.

This clonotype was seen just once. The chain employs TRBV2 and TRBJ1-3; weak D call: TRBD1 (5 bases). The CDR3 extends over 14 amino acids. CDR1 and CDR2 from the germline V gene are SNHLY and FYNNEI. V was trimmed by 5 bases and J by 12 bases, leaving 20 bases between them. The CDR3 coding sequence is TGTGCCAGCAGTTCGTACAGGAACCTGGAAGGCATATATTTT. This codes for CASSSYRNLEGIYF.

The chain uses TRBV12-3 or TRBV12-4 and TRBJ2-7, with 9 bases aligning to TRBD1. The CDR3 totals 13 residues. The J segment lost 4 bases and the V segment lost 6 bases, leaving 4 bases of the junction unmatched. DNA for the CDR3: TGTGCCAGCAGAGGGACAGGGCAGTACGAGCAGTACTTC. This translates into CASRGTGQYEQYF.

This clonotype was found many times. V usage is TRBV11-3 and J usage is TRBJ2-5; 7 bases are shared with TRBD2. The V gene end was trimmed by 4 bases and the J gene end by 5 bases; junction bases not matched to a gene: 7. Per germline, CDR1 SGHNT and CDR2 YENEEA. The CDR3 consists of 14 residues. The CDR3 here is CASSSWRGSETQYF. The CDR3 coding sequence is TGTGCCAGCAGCTCCTGGCGGGGGTCTGAGACCCAGTACTTC.

V gene TRBV20-1 combines with J gene TRBJ2-1; 7 nucleotides match TRBD1. This CDR3 comprises 15 residues. Germline V gene data show CDR1 as DFQATT and CDR2 as SNEGSKA (reference sequence). The junction had 5 bases not matched to a gene; V was cut back by 0 bases and J by 3 bases. The DNA of the CDR3 is TGCAGTGCTAGAGATGTGCGACAGGGCTACAATGAGCAGTTCTTC. It specifies CSARDVRQGYNEQFF.

This clonotype has only a few counts. V usage is TRBV6-5 and J usage is TRBJ1-5, with 9 bases fitting TRBD1. The CDR3 totals 15 residues. J was trimmed by 3 bases and V by 2 bases; bases with no gene match: 2. Germline V lookup: CDR1 MNHEY, CDR2 SVGAGI. The CDR3 reads CASSYGTGINQPQHF. CDR3 in DNA: TGTGCCAGCAGTTACGGGACAGGGATCAATCAGCCCCAGCATTTT.

This clonotype has a handful of counts. This rearrangement joins TRBV18 to TRBJ1-6; TRBD1 matches 9 bases. The V segment lost 3 bases and the J segment 10 bases; nucleotides outside the gene matches: 7. Germline-derived CDR1 and CDR2 are KGHSH and LQKENI. This CDR3 contains 15 residues. The DNA of the CDR3 is TGTGCCAGCTCACCGCTTGACAGGGGGAACTCACCCCTCCACTTT. It encodes CASSPLDRGNSPLHF.

The chain couples TRBV9 to TRBJ1-6, with 8 nucleotides matching TRBD1. Per the germline V gene, CDR1 is SGDLS and CDR2 is YYNGEE. The length of the CDR3 is 14 residues. The V gene end was trimmed by 7 bases and the J gene end by 7 bases; junction bases not matched to a gene: 7. Written as DNA, the CDR3 is TGTGCCAGCCAGGGGGACAGGATAAATTCACCCCTCCACTTT. Amino acids: CASQGDRINSPLHF.

This rearrangement joins TRBV28 to TRBJ2-2; 9 bases agree with TRBD1. The CDR3 is 14 residues long. Germline CDR1 MDHEN, CDR2 SYDVKM. The trim removed 7 bases at V and 5 bases at J, leaving 5 bases unmatched. CDR3 loop: CASNPGTGTGELFF. CDR3 nucleotides: TGTGCCAGCAACCCCGGGACAGGGACCGGGGAGCTGTTTTTT.

About this clonotype: One junction end does not reproduce the germline sequence, and a read error may be involved. V usage is TRBV7-9 and J usage is TRBJ2-2; D perhaps matches TRBD2 (5 bases). Germline V CDR1 and CDR2: SEHNR, FQNEAQ (reference sequence). The CDR3 loop spans 14 amino acids. CDR3 DNA: TGTGCCAGCAGCTTCCAGGCAGAAACCGGGGAGCTGTCTTTT. Translation: CASSFQAETGELSF.

This clonotype appeared many times. The CDR3 DNA sequence: TGCAGTGCTAGTGGTAAGGGAGCCTACGAGCAGTACTTC. This gives the protein CSASGKGAYEQYF. The rearrangement uses TRBV20-1 and TRBJ2-7; D is possibly TRBD2 (5 bases). This CDR3 contains 13 residues. V lost 3 bases and J lost 2, with 11 bases in between. Germline V lookup: CDR1 DFQATT, CDR2 SNEGSKA (reference sequence).

This clonotype has a count of ten or more. The V gene is TRBV11-2, the J gene TRBJ1-1, with 8 bases lining up with TRBD1. The V gene's germline CDR1 is SGHAT and CDR2 FQNNGV. The trim removed 5 bases at V and 1 base at J, leaving 6 bases unmatched. This CDR3 comprises 15 residues. The CDR3 loop is CASSKPGQANTEAFF. In DNA form, the CDR3 reads TGTGCCAGCAGCAAGCCGGGACAGGCGAACACTGAAGCTTTCTTT. The full variable domain, rest sourced from reference TRBV11-2 and TRBJ1-1, is EAGVAQSPRYKIIEKRQSVAFWCNPISGHATLYWYQQILGQGPKLLIQFQNNGVVDDSQLPKDRFSAERLKGVDSTLKIQPAKLEDSAVYLCASSKPGQANTEAFFGQGTRLTVV.

The rearrangement uses TRBV19 and TRBJ2-7, with D possibly TRBD1 on 6 matching bases. The V gene lost 5 bases and the J gene lost 2 bases, with 25 bases spanning the gap. CDR1 is LNHDA, CDR2 SQIVND, per germline (reference sequence). The CDR3 contains 18 residues. As DNA, the CDR3 is TGTGCCAGTAGTCCCCCGAGAACCGGGACACCCGATCCCTACGAGCAGTACTTC. It codes for CASSPPRTGTPDPYEQYF.

The chain joins TRBV7-9 to TRBJ2-2; 10 bases fit TRBD2. The CDR3 has 17 amino acids. CDR1 and CDR2 from the germline V gene are SEHNR and FQNEAQ (reference sequence). V was clipped by 2 bases and J by 2 bases; unmatched bases: 5. DNA for the CDR3: TGTGCCAGCAGCTTAACAGCTAGCGGGGGAAACACCGGGGAGCTGTTTTTT. This encodes CASSLTASGGNTGELFF.

V and J are TRBV24-1 and TRBJ2-2, with 8 bases fitting TRBD1. V lost 3 bases, J lost 4 bases, and 9 bases stayed unmatched. From germline, CDR1 is KGHDR and CDR2 SFDVKD. This CDR3 has 17 residues. Here the CDR3 reads CATSDPAGTGSTGELFF. The CDR3 nucleotides read TGTGCCACCAGTGATCCAGCCGGGACAGGATCCACCGGGGAGCTGTTTTTT.

This clonotype was recorded many times. At one of its ends the junction is not consistent with the germline gene, which may arise from a read error. The chain couples TRBV5-1 to TRBJ2-1; D gene uncertain. This CDR3 has 14 residues. Germline lookup yields CDR1 SGHRS and CDR2 YFSETQ. The CDR3 DNA reads TGTGCCAGCAGTTTAGGCGGCTCCTACAATGAGCAGTTCTTC. It yields the protein CASSLGGSYNEQFF. Supplemented by reference TRBV5-1 and TRBJ2-1, the full variable domain reads KAGVTQTPRYLIKTRGQQVTLSCSPISGHRSVSWYQQTPGQGLQFLFEYFSETQRNKGNFPGRFSGRQFSNSRSEMNVSTLELGDSALYLCASSLGGSYNEQFFGPGTRLTVL.